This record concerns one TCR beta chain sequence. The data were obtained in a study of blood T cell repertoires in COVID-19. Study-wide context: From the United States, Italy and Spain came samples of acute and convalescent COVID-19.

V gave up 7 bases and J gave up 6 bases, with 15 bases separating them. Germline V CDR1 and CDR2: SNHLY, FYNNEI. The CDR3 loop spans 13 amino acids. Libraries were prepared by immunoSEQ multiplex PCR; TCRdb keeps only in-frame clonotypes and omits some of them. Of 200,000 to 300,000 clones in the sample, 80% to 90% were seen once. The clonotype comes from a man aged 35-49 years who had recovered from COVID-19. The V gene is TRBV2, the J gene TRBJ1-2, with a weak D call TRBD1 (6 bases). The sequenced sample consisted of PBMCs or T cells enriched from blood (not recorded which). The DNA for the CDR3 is TGTGCCAGCACTTGGGGGCGGTTTAATGGCTACACCTTC. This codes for CASTWGRFNGYTF.